This is a list of T cell receptor beta chains from one sample in a study of shared clonotypes between healthy human individuals. Sequencing was performed with immunoSEQ multiplex PCR; in TCRdb, only in-frame clones are kept and a portion is missing. Altogether 2 million to 2.5 million clones are present, roughly 95% being singletons, with the ten largest covering about 0.13%. Material: naive CD4+ T cells sorted from blood. These receptors originate from a man aged 18 to 29 in good health. The CDR3 runs from the conserved cysteine through the conserved F or W. A D gene is named only where the DNA matches it firmly. Size is stated for part of the rows, as once, few or many counts, or as a class when the clone is expanded.

TRBJ2-5	TRBD2	TRBV9	NA	CASSVGLAGETQYF	TGTGCCAGCAGCGTCGGACTAGCGGGGGAGACCCAGTACTTC
TRBJ1-2	NA	TRBV6-1	NA	CASISLQGFNYGYTF	TGTGCCAGCATAAGTTTACAGGGCTTTAACTATGGCTACACCTTC
TRBJ1-5	NA	TRBV5-6	NA	CASSFAGSNQPQHF	TGTGCCAGCAGCTTCGCAGGGAGCAATCAGCCCCAGCATTTT
TRBJ2-5	TRBD1	TRBV6-6	NA	CASRLTGVETQYF	TGTGCCAGCAGGCTAACAGGGGTCGAGACCCAGTACTTC
TRBJ2-2	TRBD2	TRBV6-5	NA	CASSGGGTGELFF	TGTGCCAGCAGTGGCGGGGGGACCGGGGAGCTGTTTTTT
TRBJ1-6	NA	TRBV2	few	CATQGRYNSPLHF	TGTGCCACCCAGGGGCGGTATAATTCACCCCTCCACTTT
TRBJ1-2	TRBD1	TRBV6-1	NA	CASSRDSSFYGYTF	TGTGCCAGCAGCAGGGACAGTTCCTTCTATGGCTACACCTTC
TRBJ2-5	NA	TRBV5-4	NA	CASSPRRGQRETQYF	TGTGCCAGCAGCCCCCGGCGTGGACAGAGAGAGACCCAGTACTTC
TRBJ1-2	NA	TRBV7-2	NA	CASSLEWGARGYTF	TGTGCCAGCAGCTTAGAATGGGGGGCGCGAGGCTACACCTTC
TRBJ1-2	NA	TRBV4-1	NA	CASSQLRGPFGSGYTF	TGCGCCAGCAGCCAATTACGGGGGCCGTTCGGCAGTGGCTACACCTTC
TRBJ1-5	NA	TRBV30	once	CAWSTGGSRSNQPQHF	TGTGCCTGGTCCACCGGGGGCAGCCGTAGCAATCAGCCCCAGCATTTT
TRBJ2-1	NA	TRBV7-9	NA	CASTVAVPSNEQFF	TGTGCCAGCACCGTAGCGGTTCCCTCCAATGAGCAGTTCTTC
TRBJ2-5	TRBD1	TRBV7-9	NA	CASSGRAGGAGETQYF	TGTGCCAGCAGCGGCCGCGCAGGGGGCGCGGGGGAGACCCAGTACTTC
TRBJ2-2	NA	TRBV9	once	CASSVEWITGELFF	TGTGCCAGCAGCGTGGAGTGGATCACCGGGGAGCTGTTTTTT
TRBJ2-3	TRBD2	TRBV11-2	NA	CASSLVAGDFHTQYF	TGTGCCAGCAGCTTAGTAGCGGGAGACTTCCATACGCAGTATTTT